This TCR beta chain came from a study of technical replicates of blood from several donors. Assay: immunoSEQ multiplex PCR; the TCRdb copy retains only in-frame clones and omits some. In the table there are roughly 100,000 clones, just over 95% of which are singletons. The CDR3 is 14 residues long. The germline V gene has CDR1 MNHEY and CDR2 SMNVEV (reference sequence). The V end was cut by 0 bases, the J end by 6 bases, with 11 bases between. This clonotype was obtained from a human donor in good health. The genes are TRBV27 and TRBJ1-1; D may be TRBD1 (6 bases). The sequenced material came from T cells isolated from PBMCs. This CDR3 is CASSLSGQLSEAFF. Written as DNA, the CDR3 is TGTGCCAGCAGTTTATCGGGACAACTCTCTGAAGCTTTCTTT.